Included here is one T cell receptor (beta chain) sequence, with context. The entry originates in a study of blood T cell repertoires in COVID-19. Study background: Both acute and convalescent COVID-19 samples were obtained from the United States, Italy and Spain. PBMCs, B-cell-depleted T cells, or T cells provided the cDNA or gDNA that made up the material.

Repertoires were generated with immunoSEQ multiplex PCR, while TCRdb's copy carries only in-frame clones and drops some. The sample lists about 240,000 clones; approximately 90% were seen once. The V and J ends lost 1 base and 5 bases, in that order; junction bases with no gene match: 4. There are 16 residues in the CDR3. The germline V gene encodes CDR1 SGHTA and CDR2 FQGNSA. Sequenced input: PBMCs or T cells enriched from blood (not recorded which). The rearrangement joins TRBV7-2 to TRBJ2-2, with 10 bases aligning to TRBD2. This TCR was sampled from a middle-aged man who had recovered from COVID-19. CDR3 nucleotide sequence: TGTGCCAGCAGCTTAGACCTAGCGGGAGTAACCGGGGAGCTGTTTTTT. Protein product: CASSLDLAGVTGELFF.